This TCR beta chain was retrieved from a study of T cell responses to AZD1222 COVID-19 vaccine. About this clone: Its cognate antigen is unknown.

Study findings and constraints: Baseline seropositivity occurred in only a handful of AZD1222 recipients. Researchers report vaccine-associated CD4 TCRs spanning spike, with dominance at 160-218 and 743-854. Repertoires were obtained only post-peak T cell response. Most donors were white British and more were female, and clonal diversity was possibly underestimated.

The germline CDR1 and CDR2 sequences are SQVTM and ANQGSEA. The ends lost 3 bases at V and 5 bases at J; junction bases unmatched: 6. This CDR3 is 14 amino acids long. TCRdb's copy holds only in-frame clones and misses some; the assay was immunoSEQ multiplex PCR. Of 55,000 to 75,000 clones in the sample, approximately 79% were seen once. The genes are TRBV29-1 and TRBJ2-1; 8 positions match TRBD2. The TCR sequence derives from an adult in good health. The sample in question was peripheral blood, obtained on day 0 of MenACWY control vaccination. Here the CDR3 DNA reads TGCAGCGTTGATGAGACTAGCGTGAACAATGAGCAGTTCTTC. It is translated as CSVDETSVNNEQFF.